This TCR beta chain is drawn from a study of blood T cell repertoires in COVID-19. Turning to the study itself: T cells, B-cell-depleted T cells, or PBMCs provided the cDNA or gDNA that served as material.

In germline, CDR1 is LNHDA, CDR2 SQIVND (reference sequence). The CDR3 loop spans 13 amino acids. V was clipped by 6 bases and J by 4 bases, with 12 bases between them. Original methodology: Amplification from reference gene primers served as the basis for estimated nucleated cell counts. Generated by immunoSEQ multiplex PCR, the TCRdb table keeps only in-frame clones and is missing some. V and J calls and clone size are copied from that table; D and trimming were computed from the DNA. Of over 85,000 clones listed, 75% to 90% were seen once; the top ten hold 3.5% to 5%. The origin of this receptor is a human donor in a cohort sampled during active COVID-19. The source material was peripheral blood. V and J are TRBV19 and TRBJ1-1; possibly TRBD1 for D (5 bases). This CDR3 reads CASRKGTGTEAFF. CDR3 nucleotides: TGTGCCAGTAGGAAGGGGACTGGCACTGAAGCTTTCTTT.